This T cell receptor beta chain was captured in a study of blood T cell repertoires in COVID-19. The wider study: Acute and convalescent COVID-19 specimens originated in the United States, Italy and Spain.

Per the study methods: Estimated nucleated cell counts came from reference gene primer amplification. Sequencing was performed with immunoSEQ multiplex PCR; in TCRdb, only in-frame clones are kept and a portion is missing. V, J and clone size were drawn from that table, and D and trimming were deduced from the DNA. The sample has 95,000 to 110,000 clones, roughly 89% seen once. This clone occurred once. This CDR3 contains 15 residues. CDR1 and CDR2 from the germline V gene are SGDLS and YYNGEE. V lost 4 bases and J 7 bases, leaving 21 bases between the germline ends. The chain links TRBV9 to TRBJ2-7; TRBD2 might be the D (6 bases). What was sequenced was peripheral blood. The clonotype comes from a woman older than 75 in a cohort sampled during active COVID-19. The DNA for the CDR3 is TGTGCCAGCAGCCCGAACGACGGACTACCCGAGGAGCAGTACTTC. Its translation is CASSPNDGLPEEQYF. The whole variable domain, remainder taken from reference TRBV9 and TRBJ2-7, is DSGVTQTPKHLITATGQRVTLRCSPRSGDLSVYWYQQSLDQGLQFLIQYYNGEERAKGNILERFSAQQFPDLHSELNLSSLELGDSALYFCASSPNDGLPEEQYFGPGTRLTVT.